This section outlines one T cell receptor (beta chain) sequence together with its context. The entry originates in a study of T-cell reconstitution after alpha-beta-depleted transplantation in children. Germline V lookup: CDR1 SGHRS, CDR2 YFSETQ. The CDR3 is 12 residues long. Trimming took off 7 bases at V and 15 bases at J, with 20 bases between the two ends. Unique molecular identifiers were incorporated into the prepared TCRbeta library. From the PCR reads, TCRdb called clonotypes with MiXCR, one entry per CDR3 protein. Of a few hundred thousand distinct CDR3 sequences listed, around 16% are singletons.

Sequencing was performed on PBMCs from the stem cell graft donor, taken from the stem cell graft. The source of this sequence is a human donor who donated a stem cell graft to a child with acute lymphoblastic leukemia. This chain connects TRBV5-1 to TRBJ2-1; D assignment may be TRBD1 or TRBD2 (7 bases each). CDR3 in DNA: TGCGCCAGCGGTTTCGAGGGAGGGGGCCGGTTCTTC. Amino acid sequence: CASGFEGGGRFF. The whole variable domain, filled in from reference TRBV5-1 and TRBJ2-1, reads KAGVTQTPRYLIKTRGQQVTLSCSPISGHRSVSWYQQTPGQGLQFLFEYFSETQRNKGNFPGRFSGRQFSNSRSEMNVSTLELGDSALYLCASGFEGGGRFFGPGTRLTVL.